A selection of T cell receptor beta chains follows, all from one sample in a study of T cell repertoires in cytomegalovirus infection. These TCRs are of unknown antigen specificity. TCRdb itself ran the reads through MiXCR, one entry per CDR3 protein. In the table there are a few hundred thousand distinct CDR3 sequences, around a third of which are singletons. The starting material was cultured PBMCs, obtained from culture after CMV antigen stimulation. All receptors derive from a human donor in good health (CMV status not recorded). Some clones in this sample may be carry-over from other donors' samples. The CDR3 runs from the conserved cysteine through the conserved F or W. The D gene is left open where the match is weak.

cdr3_aa	j_call	v_call	d_call
CASRHDLAGANVLTF	TRBJ2-6	TRBV12-3/TRBV12-4	.
CASSLVMTSENIQYF	TRBJ2-4	TRBV7-2	TRBD2
CASSRIRTDQETQYF	TRBJ2-5	TRBV7-6	.
CASSLVGGAGDIQYF	TRBJ2-4	TRBV5-1	.
CASRNRGGGNTIYF	TRBJ1-3	TRBV28	TRBD1
CASSYSIQGGEKLFF	TRBJ1-4	TRBV6-6	TRBD1
CASSMEAGTYNEQFF	TRBJ2-1	TRBV7-2	.
CASSYPGRNTGELFF	TRBJ2-2	TRBV6-2/TRBV6-3	.
CASSPPQRIYNEQFF	TRBJ2-1	TRBV12-3/TRBV12-4	.
CASTPHRTYEQYF	TRBJ2-7	TRBV28	.
CAISDWTSGSSEQFF	TRBJ2-1	TRBV10-3	TRBD2
CASTRSGRTPDEQFF	TRBJ2-1	TRBV28	TRBD2
CASSRVTSGRTSTDTQYF	TRBJ2-3	TRBV6-2/TRBV6-3	TRBD2
CASSQGGGTLETQYF	TRBJ2-5	TRBV4-3	.
CASSEGTSSYNSPLHF	TRBJ1-6	TRBV25-1	.
CASSPRQWGGAFF	TRBJ1-1	TRBV7-2	.
CATSDPLAGDRETQYF	TRBJ2-5	TRBV24-1	TRBD2
CASRSDSNYGYTF	TRBJ1-2	TRBV6-5	.
CASSLLGTRLEQFF	TRBJ2-1	TRBV14	TRBD2
CASSQDRRTYIYEQYF	TRBJ2-7	TRBV3-1	.
CATGTSGTSTDTQYF	TRBJ2-3	TRBV19	TRBD2
CASSLSRGRNEKLFF	TRBJ1-4	TRBV12-3/TRBV12-4	TRBD1
CASSGVSEEKLFF	TRBJ1-4	TRBV25-1	.
CSAKGQGNTEAFF	TRBJ1-1	TRBV29-1	.
CASSPIQTGSANEQFF	TRBJ2-1	TRBV4-1	TRBD1
CAAKTGENYGYTF	TRBJ1-2	TRBV19	TRBD1
CASGFVSGGNTGELFF	TRBJ2-2	TRBV12-5	TRBD2
CAISESGDTSGRTPSYNEQFF	TRBJ2-1	TRBV10-3	TRBD2
CASSYSLAGLAYEQYF	TRBJ2-7	TRBV6-5	TRBD2
CASNEEGTRGETQYF	TRBJ2-5	TRBV5-6	TRBD2
CASSQGTGPYEQYF	TRBJ2-7	TRBV4-1	TRBD1
CAISDKSGTATQYF	TRBJ2-5	TRBV10-3	.
CASSIRAQEEKLFF	TRBJ1-4	TRBV7-2	.
CASSASHGRETQYF	TRBJ2-5	TRBV9	TRBD2
CASSPPVGGSNEQFF	TRBJ2-1	TRBV7-2	TRBD2
CASSLRDAGNTIYF	TRBJ1-3	TRBV7-2	.
CATSRVRGQETQYF	TRBJ2-5	TRBV15	.
CASSEDPDRNNQPQHF	TRBJ1-5	TRBV6-1	.
CASSLVGGSTEAFF	TRBJ1-1	TRBV7-2	.
CASSRTGLHTSTDTQYF	TRBJ2-3	TRBV28	.
CARSPTSGNPRVSQYF	TRBJ2-3	TRBV13	TRBD2
CASGQGPSYEQYF	TRBJ2-7	TRBV6-1	.
CASGPGQVNHEKLFF	TRBJ1-4	TRBV7-3	TRBD1